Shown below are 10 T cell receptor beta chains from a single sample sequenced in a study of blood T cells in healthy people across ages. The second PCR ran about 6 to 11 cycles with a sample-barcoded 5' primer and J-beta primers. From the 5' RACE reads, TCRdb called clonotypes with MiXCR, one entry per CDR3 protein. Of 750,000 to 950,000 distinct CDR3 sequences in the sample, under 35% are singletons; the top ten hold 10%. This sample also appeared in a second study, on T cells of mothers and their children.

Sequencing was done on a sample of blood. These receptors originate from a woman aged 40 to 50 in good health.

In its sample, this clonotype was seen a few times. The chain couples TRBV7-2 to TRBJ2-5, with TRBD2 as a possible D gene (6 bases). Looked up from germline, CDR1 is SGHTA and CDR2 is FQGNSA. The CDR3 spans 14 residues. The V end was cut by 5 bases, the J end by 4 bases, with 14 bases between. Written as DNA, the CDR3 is TGTGCCAGCAGCCATCGGACTAATCGAGAGACCCAGTACTTC. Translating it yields CASSHRTNRETQYF.

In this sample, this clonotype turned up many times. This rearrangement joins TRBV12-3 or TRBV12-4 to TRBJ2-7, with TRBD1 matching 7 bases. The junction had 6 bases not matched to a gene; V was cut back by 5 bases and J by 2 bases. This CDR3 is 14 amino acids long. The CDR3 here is CASSQTTGPYEQYF. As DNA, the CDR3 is TGTGCCAGCAGTCAAACGACAGGGCCCTACGAGCAGTACTTC.

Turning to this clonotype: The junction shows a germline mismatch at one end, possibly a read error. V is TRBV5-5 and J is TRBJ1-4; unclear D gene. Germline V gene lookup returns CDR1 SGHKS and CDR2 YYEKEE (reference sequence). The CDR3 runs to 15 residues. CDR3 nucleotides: TGTGCCGGCAGCTTGGCCGTTGGAACAAGTGAAAAACTGTTTTTT. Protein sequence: CAGSLAVGTSEKLFF.

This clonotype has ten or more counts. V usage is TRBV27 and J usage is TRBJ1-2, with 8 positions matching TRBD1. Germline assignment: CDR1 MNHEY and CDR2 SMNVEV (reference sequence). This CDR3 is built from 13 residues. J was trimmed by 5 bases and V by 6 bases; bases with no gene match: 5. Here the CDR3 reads CASRPTGVYGYTF. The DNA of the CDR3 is TGTGCCAGCAGACCGACAGGGGTTTATGGCTACACCTTC.

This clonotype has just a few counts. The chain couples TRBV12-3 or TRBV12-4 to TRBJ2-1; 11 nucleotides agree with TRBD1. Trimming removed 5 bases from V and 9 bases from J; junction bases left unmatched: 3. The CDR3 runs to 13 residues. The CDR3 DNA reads TGTGCCAGCAGTCCCGGGACAGGGGGTGAGCAGTTCTTC. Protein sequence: CASSPGTGGEQFF.

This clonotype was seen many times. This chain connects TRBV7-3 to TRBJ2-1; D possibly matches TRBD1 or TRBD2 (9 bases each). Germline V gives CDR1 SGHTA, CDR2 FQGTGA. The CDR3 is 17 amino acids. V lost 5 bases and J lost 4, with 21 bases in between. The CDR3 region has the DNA TGTGCCAGCAGCCCCCGCGCGGGGGGGACAGGGTACAATGAGCAGTTCTTC. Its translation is CASSPRAGGTGYNEQFF.

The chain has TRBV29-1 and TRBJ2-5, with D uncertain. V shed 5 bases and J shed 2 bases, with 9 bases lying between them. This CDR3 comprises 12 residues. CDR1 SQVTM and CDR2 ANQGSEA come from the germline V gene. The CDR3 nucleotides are TGCAGCGTTCTAGGCCTGCAAGAGACCCAGTACTTC. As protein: CSVLGLQETQYF.

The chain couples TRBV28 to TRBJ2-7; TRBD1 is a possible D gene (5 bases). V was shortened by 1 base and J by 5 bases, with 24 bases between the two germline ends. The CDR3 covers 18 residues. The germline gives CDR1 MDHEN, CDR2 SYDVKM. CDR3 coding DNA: TGTGCCAGCAGTTTATTATCCCAGGGAATGGAATCGATCCACGAGCAGTACTTC. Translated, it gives CASSLLSQGMESIHEQYF.

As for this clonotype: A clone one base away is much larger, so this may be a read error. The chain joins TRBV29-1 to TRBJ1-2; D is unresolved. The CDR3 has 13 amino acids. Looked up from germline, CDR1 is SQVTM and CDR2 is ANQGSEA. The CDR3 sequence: CSVEMTNYYGCTF. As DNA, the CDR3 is TGCAGCGTTGAAATGACGAACTACTATGGCTGCACCTTC.

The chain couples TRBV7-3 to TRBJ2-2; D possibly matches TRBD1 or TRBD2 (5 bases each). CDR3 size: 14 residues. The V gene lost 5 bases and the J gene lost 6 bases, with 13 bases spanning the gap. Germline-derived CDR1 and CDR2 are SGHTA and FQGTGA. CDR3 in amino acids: CASSPGSLAGELFF. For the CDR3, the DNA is TGTGCCAGCAGCCCAGGGAGTTTGGCCGGGGAGCTGTTTTTT.